The clone carrying this TCR beta chain was seen a handful of times. Its antigen is undetermined. This table comes from immunoSEQ multiplex PCR, and its TCRdb copy is limited to in-frame clones, with some not included. This table has about 21,000 clones, 82% appearing once. This entry comes from a study of T cell responses to AZD1222 COVID-19 vaccine. The study, taken as a whole, reports: The peak T cell response came first, and repertoires were sampled only after it.

The CDR3 runs 14 residues. Germline V CDR1 and CDR2: LGHNA, YSLEER. Trimming shortened V by 1 base and J by 5 bases, and 8 bases separated the two germline ends. The chain couples TRBV4-3 to TRBJ2-2; D uncertain. The specimen was peripheral blood, collected on day 0 of AZD1222 vaccination. The TCR originated in an adult in good health. CDR3 coding DNA: TGCGCCAGCAGCCAAGCTCGCTGGACCGGGGAGCTGTTTTTT. Protein product: CASSQARWTGELFF.